The subject of this entry is one T cell receptor (beta chain). Its cognate antigen is unknown. The data were obtained in a study of cytomegalovirus exposure and HLA in healthy donors. The CDR3 covers 12 residues. V was trimmed by 8 bases and J by 9 bases, leaving 14 bases between them. Germline lookup yields CDR1 MNHNS and CDR2 SASEGT. Researchers ran the PCR with 60 Vbeta and 13 Jbeta primers. TCRdb keeps only in-frame clones here, not all; method: immunoSEQ multiplex PCR. The sample lists around 160,000 clones, approximately 83% occurring once. The study's findings and limits: Later work showed greater clonal expansion in HLA-associated TCR beta chains than in equally common others.

The clonotype comes from a woman in her late teens or twenties in good health and CMV-seronegative. This chain uses TRBV6-1 with TRBJ1-5; perhaps TRBD1 as D (5 bases). The sample comprised PBMCs. The CDR3 bases are TGTGCCAGCGGTGGGGGAGTAGGGCCCCAGCATTTT. Its translation is CASGGGVGPQHF.